The clone carrying this TCR beta chain was seen at least ten times. No antigen is known for it. Amplified TCR beta CDR3 regions derived from RNA transcripts. Primed by the HTBI set, a first-round RT-PCR was run on the TCR CDR3. Each CDR3 protein is one row after TCRdb ran MiXCR on the multiplex PCR reads. This sample has 600,000 to 800,000 distinct CDR3 sequences, with 30% to 40% found just once. The record originates from a study of T cells in Graves' hyperthyroidism and ophthalmopathy. As for the study in general: It was at initial diagnosis, before any treatment, that peripheral blood was collected. Study outcomes and limitations: A 13 V-J signature model discriminated ophthalmopathy versus stable hyperthyroidism. Within blood appeared most thyroid clonotypes that had expanded above 0.001.

CDR3 length equals 16 residues. The germline V gene encodes CDR1 SGHTA and CDR2 FQGNSA. The V and J ends lost 9 bases and 6 bases respectively, with 21 bases between them. Hyperthyroidism was newly diagnosed in patients aged 18 to 65 (duration under 2 months). The chain links TRBV7-2 to TRBJ1-6; D gene unclear. The clonotype originates from a woman in her 40s with Graves' hyperthyroidism. The specimen was blood. Written as DNA, the CDR3 is TGTGCCAGTAGGCGGCGATCAGGCCACAGTAATTCACCCCTCCACTTT. Protein: CASRRRSGHSNSPLHF.